Each of the 2 T cell receptor beta chains below was sequenced from the same sample in a study of shared clonotypes between healthy human individuals. Method: immunoSEQ multiplex PCR; TCRdb's copy keeps in-frame clones and lacks some. The sample contains about 600,000 clones, approximately 97% of which appear only once. Sequenced input: naive CD4+ T cells sorted from blood. The subset: CD45RA+ positively selected. These receptor sequences come from a woman aged 30 to 39 in good health.

The chain combines TRBV9 with TRBJ2-6; a possible D gene is TRBD1 (6 bases). The CDR3 covers 15 residues. V shed 6 bases and J shed 0 bases, with 10 bases lying between them. CDR1 SGDLS and CDR2 YYNGEE come from the germline V gene. CDR3 in DNA: TGTGCCAGCACACAGGGTCCCTCTGGGGCCAACGTCCTGACTTTC. Its protein product is CASTQGPSGANVLTF.

The chain carries TRBV28 and TRBJ2-1; 10 bases line up with TRBD2. Germline CDR1 and CDR2: MDHEN and SYDVKM. The CDR3 length is 15 residues. With V trimmed by 5 bases and J by 8 bases, 9 bases remained unmatched. The CDR3 DNA is TGTGCCAGCAGTCCCAGGGCTAGCGGGAGCGATGAGCAGTTCTTC. Translating gives CASSPRASGSDEQFF.